Shown below are 14 T cell receptor beta chains from a single sample sequenced in a study of blood T cells in healthy people across ages. Then a second PCR, running about 6 to 12 cycles, was carried out with a sample-barcoded 5' primer and a J-beta primer mix. One entry per CDR3 protein, called by TCRdb with MiXCR from the 5' RACE reads. This sample has over 550,000 distinct CDR3 sequences, with roughly 30% found just once. The sample consisted of blood. The receptor source for this set is a woman older than 75 in good health.

For this clonotype: One junction end does not reproduce the germline sequence, and a read error may be involved. The chain is built from TRBV3-1 and TRBJ2-7, with a possible D match to TRBD1 (6 bases). The CDR3 covers 14 residues. The germline CDR1 and CDR2 sequences are LGHDT and YNNKEL (reference sequence). This CDR3 reads CASSQGQDSHEQYF. The DNA of the CDR3 is TGTGCCAGCAGCCAAGGACAGGACTCCCACGAGCAGTACTTC.

Ten or more counts support this clonotype. CDR3: CSAPSHGGTQYF. The CDR3 DNA follows: TGCAGTGCCCCGTCCCACGGGGGTACGCAGTATTTT. This sequence joins TRBV20-1 and TRBJ2-3; tentatively, D is TRBD2 (6 bases). The CDR3 covers 12 residues. V dropped 6 bases and J dropped 8 bases, with 15 bases sitting between them. Per the germline V gene, CDR1 is DFQATT and CDR2 is SNEGSKA (reference sequence).

This clonotype was seen repeatedly, ten times or more. CDR3 DNA sequence: TGTGCCAGCAGTTTAGTAGGTACCTTTACAAACAATGAGCAGTTCTTC. Its protein product is CASSLVGTFTNNEQFF. V gene TRBV27 combines with J gene TRBJ2-1; D uncertain. V lost 2 bases, J lost 5 bases, and 16 bases lay in between. This CDR3 comprises 16 residues. Germline CDR1 reads MNHEY; CDR2 reads SMNVEV (reference sequence).

In this sample, this clonotype turned up many times. The chain uses TRBV7-2 and TRBJ2-3; 8 nucleotides align to TRBD1. V shed 5 bases, J shed 2 bases, and the junction held 6 bases outside the gene matches. The CDR3 sequence is 15 residues long. Germline loops: CDR1 SGHTA, CDR2 FQGNSA. The CDR3 loop is CASSVQGAFTDTQYF. The CDR3, as DNA: TGTGCCAGCAGCGTTCAGGGGGCTTTCACAGATACGCAGTATTTT.

The rearrangement links TRBV20-1 to TRBJ2-7; no definite D call. Germline V CDR1 and CDR2: DFQATT, SNEGSKA (reference sequence). The germline V and J ends were trimmed by 4 bases and 5 bases, with 12 bases remaining between them. The CDR3 runs to 12 residues. The CDR3, as DNA: TGCAGTGCTACCACCCGACGGAACGAGCAGTACTTC. It specifies CSATTRRNEQYF.

The J gene is TRBJ1-1, the V gene TRBV5-1, with a tentative D call TRBD1 (5 bases). In germline, CDR1 is SGHRS, CDR2 YFSETQ. The V gene lost 4 bases and the J gene lost 0 bases, with 16 bases spanning the gap. CDR3 size: 16 residues. The CDR3 DNA follows: TGCGCCAGCAGCCCCCGGAGGGGAGGGATGAACACTGAAGCTTTCTTT. It specifies CASSPRRGGMNTEAFF.

This clonotype was detected many times. V gene TRBV21-1 combines with J gene TRBJ2-1; the D call in the table, TRBD2, was not verified against the DNA. TRBV21-1 is a pseudogene locus. CDR3 length: 19 residues. The chain's CDR3 is CASSNWGTSAYSSYNEQFF. CDR3 DNA sequence: TGTGCCAGCAGCAATTGGGGGACTAGCGCCTATAGCTCCTACAATGAGCAGTTCTTC.

This clonotype was observed at least ten times. This chain uses TRBV7-2 with TRBJ2-1, with TRBD2 identical over 9 bases. The trim removed 8 bases at V and 5 bases at J, leaving 13 bases unmatched. The CDR3 spans 16 residues. Germline CDR1 is SGHTA and CDR2 is FQGNSA. CDR3 loop: CASSPILAGLNNEQFF. The CDR3 nucleotides read TGTGCCAGCTCCCCAATTCTAGCGGGGTTAAACAATGAGCAGTTCTTC.

This clonotype was seen only a few times. The V and J genes are TRBV10-3 and TRBJ1-4; tentatively, D is TRBD1 (6 bases). Germline lookup yields CDR1 ENHRY and CDR2 SYGVKD. V lost 5 bases to trimming and J lost 8 bases, with 12 bases between them. CDR3 size: 13 residues. The CDR3 protein is CAISSTGREKLFF. Written as DNA, the CDR3 is TGTGCCATCAGTTCGACAGGAAGGGAAAAACTGTTTTTT.

This clonotype was counted a few times. The DNA for the CDR3 is TGTGCCAGCAGTCCCCAACAGGGAACCTACAATGAGCAGTTCTTC. The encoded protein is CASSPQQGTYNEQFF. The chain carries TRBV12-3 or TRBV12-4 and TRBJ2-1; a possible D gene is TRBD1 (6 bases). Trimming cost V 5 bases and J 2 bases, with 13 bases left between them. CDR3 length: 15 residues.

This clonotype was counted many times. The J gene is TRBJ2-5, the V gene TRBV5-6, with 8 positions matching TRBD1. The CDR3 has 16 residues. The J segment lost 4 bases and the V segment lost 4 bases, leaving 12 bases of the junction unmatched. Germline V gene lookup returns CDR1 SGHDT and CDR2 YYEEEE. The CDR3 loop reads CASSPMGQAIGETQYF. The CDR3 nucleotides are TGTGCCAGCAGCCCCATGGGACAGGCGATCGGAGAGACCCAGTACTTC. Based on the CDR3 plus reference TRBV5-6 and TRBJ2-5, the full variable domain is DAGVTQSPTHLIKTRGQQVTLRCSPKSGHDTVSWYQQALGQGPQFIFQYYEEEERQRGNFPDRFSGHQFPNYSSELNVNALLLGDSALYLCASSPMGQAIGETQYFGPGTRLLVL.

Remarks on this clonotype: A much larger clone lies a single base off, so this may be a read error. The genes are TRBV5-1 and TRBJ1-4, with TRBD1 matching 7 bases. In germline, CDR1 is SGHRS, CDR2 YFSETQ. This CDR3 is 16 amino acids long. CDR3 in DNA: TGCGACAGCAGCCCCTCTGAGGCAGGGGGAGGGGAAAAACTGTTTTTT. Its translation is CDSSPSEAGGGEKLFF.

This clonotype has at least ten counts. V and J are TRBV20-1 and TRBJ2-3; TRBD2 matches 9 bases. Germline CDR1 and CDR2: DFQATT and SNEGSKA (reference sequence). Trimming removed 0 bases from V and 5 bases from J; junction bases left unmatched: 9. The CDR3 contains 16 residues. The CDR3 region has the DNA TGCAGTGCTAGAGACGGGGCGGGGGGGCCCGGAGATACGCAGTATTTT. It codes for CSARDGAGGPGDTQYF.

This clonotype appeared many times. CDR3 residues: CASSLTGSPGEQYF. CDR3 bases: TGCGCCAGCTCACTAACAGGGTCCCCGGGGGAGCAGTACTTC. The chain uses TRBV5-1 and TRBJ2-7; TRBD1 might be the D (6 bases). V was shortened by 7 bases and J by 7 bases, with 21 bases between the two germline ends. CDR1 is SGHRS, CDR2 YFSETQ, per germline. This CDR3 comprises 14 residues. Supplemented by reference TRBV5-1 and TRBJ2-7, the full variable domain reads KAGVTQTPRYLIKTRGQQVTLSCSPISGHRSVSWYQQTPGQGLQFLFEYFSETQRNKGNFPGRFSGRQFSNSRSEMNVSTLELGDSALYLCASSLTGSPGEQYFGPGTRLTVT.